A single sample gave rise to the 15 T cell receptor beta chains below, sequenced in a study of T cell repertoires in aging, cancer and after chemotherapy. TRB rearrangements spanning V, D and J were amplified using mixed TRB-A/B primers. TCRdb fed the multiplex PCR reads into MiXCR, producing one record per CDR3 protein. This table holds about 12,000 distinct CDR3 sequences, approximately 30% found once. Peripheral blood genomic DNA, not sorted cells or RNA, was the template. Sequences were obtained from blood. These receptors all come from a human donor in good health. The donor label of this sample is uncertain.

The chain joins TRBV10-2 to TRBJ1-2; D may be TRBD1 (6 bases). The CDR3 sequence is 18 residues long. CDR1 and CDR2 (germline): WSHSY, SAAADI. V was trimmed by 1 base and J by 0 bases, leaving 18 bases between them. In DNA form, the CDR3 reads TGCGCCAGCAGTGAGTTATGGGGGCCCTCGCTAGCTAACTATGGCTACACCTTC. Translating gives CASSELWGPSLANYGYTF.

The genes are TRBV19 and TRBJ1-1, with unresolved D. CDR1 and CDR2 from the germline V gene are LNHDA and SQIVND (reference sequence). The CDR3 runs 14 residues. V lost 5 bases and J lost 1, with 11 bases in between. The CDR3 loop reads CASSRTETNTEAFF. DNA for the CDR3: TGTGCCAGTAGTCGTACAGAGACGAACACTGAAGCTTTCTTT. Variable domain in full (rest from reference TRBV19 and TRBJ1-1): DGGITQSPKYLFRKEGQNVTLSCEQNLNHDAMYWYRQDPGQGLRLIYYSQIVNDFQKGDIAEGYSVSREKKESFPLTVTSAQKNPTAFYLCASSRTETNTEAFFGQGTRLTVV.

This chain joins TRBV5-4 and TRBJ2-3, with a tentative D call TRBD2 (7 bases). Between the trimmed V and J ends, which lost 7 bases and 1 base, there was a span of 10 bases. This CDR3 is 13 amino acids long. Looked up from germline, CDR1 is SGHNT and CDR2 is YYREEE (reference sequence). Here the CDR3 DNA reads TGTGCCAGCCGAGGGGGGGGCACAGATACGCAGTATTTT. It encodes CASRGGGTDTQYF.

V is TRBV14 and J is TRBJ1-4; 7 bases line up with TRBD1. Germline trimming cut 8 bases from V and 3 bases from J; bases unmatched to any gene: 3. This CDR3 is built from 13 residues. In germline, CDR1 is SGHDN, CDR2 FVKESK. This CDR3 is CASPGTANEKLFF. The DNA of the CDR3 is TGTGCCAGCCCGGGGACAGCTAATGAAAAACTGTTTTTT.

Judged by abundance, this clonotype is medium-sized. This chain uses TRBV19 with TRBJ1-3; the D is unclear. Germline assignment: CDR1 LNHDA and CDR2 SQIVND (reference sequence). The CDR3 runs 14 residues. Between the trimmed V and J ends, which lost 5 bases and 0 bases, there was a span of 8 bases. DNA of the CDR3: TGTGCCAGTAGTTTCGGGATCTCTGGAAACACCATATATTTT. It yields the protein CASSFGISGNTIYF.

DNA of the CDR3: TGTGCCAGCAGTTTAGCTGGGGCCAACGTCCTGACTTTC. It codes for CASSLAGANVLTF. V usage is TRBV12-3 or TRBV12-4 and J usage is TRBJ2-6; no clear D gene. The CDR3 is 13 amino acids. The V end lost 0 bases, the J end lost 3 bases, and 0 bases lay between the germline ends.

This clonotype was seen only a few times. V is TRBV19 and J is TRBJ1-2, with a possible D match to TRBD1 (6 bases). The V end lost 3 bases, the J end lost 3 bases, and 14 bases lay between the germline ends. The CDR3 runs 15 residues. CDR1 LNHDA and CDR2 SQIVND come from the germline V gene (reference sequence). Written as DNA, the CDR3 is TGTGCCAGTAGTATGGGGACACGGGCGGACTATGGCTACACCTTC. It yields the protein CASSMGTRADYGYTF.

The rearrangement joins TRBV27 to TRBJ1-6; TRBD1 matches 8 bases. J lost 7 bases, V lost 0 bases, and 5 bases had no gene match. The V gene's germline CDR1 is MNHEY and CDR2 SMNVEV (reference sequence). CDR3 length equals 16 residues. In DNA form, the CDR3 reads TGTGCCAGCAGTTTATCAAGACAGGGGAAGAATTCACCCCTCCACTTT. Protein product: CASSLSRQGKNSPLHF.

The chain couples TRBV5-4 to TRBJ2-7, with D tentatively TRBD1 or TRBD2 (7 bases each). This CDR3 contains 15 residues. CDR1 SGHNT and CDR2 YYREEE come from the germline V gene (reference sequence). Deletions cut 7 bases from V and 0 bases from J, with 17 bases between. The CDR3 sequence: CASVPGGGDSYEQYF. The CDR3 nucleotides read TGTGCCAGCGTCCCAGGGGGGGGGGACTCCTACGAGCAGTACTTC.

The chain couples TRBV5-6 to TRBJ1-3; the D gene is possibly TRBD1 (6 bases). The CDR3 has 17 amino acids. The V gene's germline CDR1 is SGHDT and CDR2 YYEEEE. Trimming took off 8 bases at V and 0 bases at J, with 21 bases between the two ends. CDR3 nucleotide sequence: TGTGCCAGTCGAAGGGGGAAAGCCGTCAACTCTGGAAACACCATATATTTT. It translates to CASRRGKAVNSGNTIYF. The whole variable domain, filled in from reference TRBV5-6 and TRBJ1-3, reads DAGVTQSPTHLIKTRGQQVTLRCSPKSGHDTVSWYQQALGQGPQFIFQYYEEEERQRGNFPDRFSGHQFPNYSSELNVNALLLGDSALYLCASRRGKAVNSGNTIYFGEGSWLTVV.

Relative to its sample, this clonotype is medium-sized. This sequence joins TRBV15 and TRBJ2-7; D possibly corresponds to TRBD1 (5 bases). The V end lost 3 bases, the J end lost 1 base, and 7 bases lay between the germline ends. The germline V gene encodes CDR1 LNHNV and CDR2 YYDKDF (reference sequence). This CDR3 is built from 13 residues. CDR3: CATSRDKSYEQYF. The CDR3 DNA reads as TGTGCCACCAGCAGGGACAAGTCCTACGAGCAGTACTTC.

The chain uses TRBV12-3 or TRBV12-4 and TRBJ2-1, with D perhaps matching TRBD2 (6 bases). The germline V and J ends were trimmed by 8 bases and 2 bases, with 13 bases remaining between them. The CDR3 length is 14 residues. The CDR3 region is CASSMEGPYNEQFF. The DNA for the CDR3 is TGTGCCAGCTCCATGGAGGGGCCCTACAATGAGCAGTTCTTC.

This clonotype turned up a few times. The gene calls are TRBV20-1 and TRBJ2-5; 10 bases match TRBD1. The CDR3 length is 14 residues. Germline CDR1 is DFQATT and CDR2 is SNEGSKA (reference sequence). Unmatched junction bases numbered 8, after V lost 6 bases and J lost 4 bases. This CDR3 is CSAEDRDRGETQYF. In nucleotides, the CDR3 is TGCAGTGCCGAGGACCGGGACAGGGGAGAGACCCAGTACTTC.

This clonotype is labeled medium-sized. This chain joins TRBV29-1 and TRBJ1-1; D gene uncertain. The CDR3 is 13 amino acids. Germline V gives CDR1 SQVTM, CDR2 ANQGSEA. With 7 bases removed from V and 6 bases from J, the gap between germline ends came to 18 bases. CDR3 sequence reads: CSAATGVGSEAFF. The CDR3 DNA reads TGCAGCGCTGCGACTGGAGTTGGATCTGAAGCTTTCTTT.

The V and J genes are TRBV19 and TRBJ1-2; D not resolved. The V end lost 5 bases, the J end lost 8 bases, and 15 bases lay between the germline ends. The V gene's germline CDR1 is LNHDA and CDR2 SQIVND (reference sequence). The CDR3 extends over 13 amino acids. CDR3 nucleotide sequence: TGTGCCAGTAGTCCCGGTCCTGCTTGGGGCTACACCTTC. This codes for CASSPGPAWGYTF.